Below, 21 T cell receptor beta chains from the same sample are listed, as sequenced in a study of prognosis after radiotherapy for stage I lung cancer. Using two-round multiplex PCR, the authors amplified TCR beta CDR3 from genomic DNA. Round one of PCR was performed, and it used primers specific to each TRBV and TRBJ gene. TCRdb used MiXCR to reprocess the multiplex PCR reads, holding one entry per CDR3 protein. The table has approximately 35,000 distinct CDR3 sequences, around 30% seen once. Specimen: PBMCs, collected before or after stereotactic body radiation therapy (not recorded which). These receptors all stem from a donor over 45 with non-small cell lung cancer.

Ten or more counts support this clonotype. V is TRBV6-1 and J is TRBJ1-5, with a possible D match to TRBD1 (5 bases). The CDR3 covers 17 residues. The V and J ends lost 0 bases and 0 bases respectively, with 12 bases between them. Germline V gene lookup returns CDR1 MNHNS and CDR2 SASEGT. CDR3 sequence: CASSEAVGLNSNQPQHF. CDR3 sequence (DNA): TGTGCCAGCAGTGAAGCGGTGGGGCTGAATAGCAATCAGCCCCAGCATTTT.

This clonotype was recorded many times. For the CDR3, the DNA is TGTGCCAGCAGTGAACAGCTAGCGGGGTCCACAGATACGCAGTATTTT. Amino acid sequence: CASSEQLAGSTDTQYF. The chain is built from TRBV6-1 and TRBJ2-3; 9 bases align to TRBD2. CDR3 length: 16 residues. J was trimmed by 2 bases and V by 2 bases; bases with no gene match: 5. CDR1 is MNHNS and CDR2 is SASEGT in the germline V gene.

Remarks on this clonotype: Given a far larger clone just one base away, this is likely a sequencing read error. The chain recombines TRBV6-1 with TRBJ2-5, with 7 bases aligning to TRBD1. The CDR3 contains 13 residues. CDR1 is MNHNS, CDR2 SASEGT, per germline. Unmatched junction bases numbered 7, after V lost 7 bases and J lost 5 bases. CDR3 sequence (DNA): TGTGCCAGCATCCAGACAGGGTTGGAGACCCAGTACTTC. Residues: CASIQTGLETQYF.

This clonotype was observed at least ten times. The gene calls are TRBV9 and TRBJ1-6, with unresolved D. This CDR3 has 16 amino acids. Germline-derived CDR1 and CDR2 are SGDLS and YYNGEE. Trimming left V 4 bases short and J 0 bases short, with 11 bases between. The CDR3 reads CASSLTPSSYNSPLHF. The CDR3 coding sequence is TGTGCCAGCAGCCTTACTCCGAGCTCCTATAATTCACCCCTCCACTTT.

This clonotype was found many times. J is TRBJ2-7 and V is TRBV20-1, with D hard to call. V gave up 2 bases and J gave up 0 bases, with 11 bases separating them. The CDR3 consists of 14 residues. Germline assignment: CDR1 DFQATT and CDR2 SNEGSKA (reference sequence). CDR3 amino acids: CSARSRISSYEQYF. In DNA, the CDR3 is TGCAGTGCTAGATCGCGGATAAGCTCCTACGAGCAGTACTTC.

Details on this clonotype: A far larger clone is off by one base, so a read error is likely. The chain joins TRBV6-5 to TRBJ1-6; D not resolved. V shed 2 bases and J shed 8 bases, with 10 bases lying between them. CDR3 length: 14 residues. From germline, CDR1 is MNHEY and CDR2 SVGAGI. CDR3 coding DNA: TGTGCCAGCAGTTACCGCGCGGATCATTCACCCCTCCACTTT. Translated, it gives CASSYRADHSPLHF.

As concerns this clonotype: This probably arose from a read error, given a far larger clone one base away. The gene calls are TRBV20-1 and TRBJ2-1, with a weak D call TRBD2 (7 bases). The CDR3 loop spans 15 amino acids. V was trimmed by 6 bases and J by 10 bases, leaving 25 bases between them. Germline CDR1 is DFQATT and CDR2 is SNEGSKA (reference sequence). The CDR3 nucleotides are TGCAGTGCGCCCCCGGGCGGGGGCCGTGCCTACGAGCAGTTCTTC. It specifies CSAPPGGGRAYEQFF.

This clonotype came up a few times. Being one base from a much bigger clone, this may be a read error. The chain employs TRBV6-2 or TRBV6-3 and TRBJ1-4, with D tentatively TRBD1 (6 bases). The CDR3 loop spans 15 amino acids. V dropped 4 bases and J dropped 10 bases, with 19 bases sitting between them. Germline V gene sequence: CDR1 MNHEY, CDR2 SVGEGT. In nucleotides, the CDR3 is TGTGCCAGCAGTTCTACAGGGTTGGAGGCGGTAAAACTGTTTTTT. Amino acids: CASSSTGLEAVKLFF.

This clonotype has at least ten counts. This chain links TRBV27 with TRBJ1-6; 7 bases map to TRBD1. The CDR3 length is 15 residues. Germline V gene sequence: CDR1 MNHEY, CDR2 SMNVEV (reference sequence). After removal of 2 bases from V and 5 bases from J, the junction contained 3 bases not matched to a gene. The CDR3 reads CASSLEGAHNSPLHF. DNA of the CDR3: TGTGCCAGCAGTTTAGAGGGGGCGCATAATTCACCCCTCCACTTT.

In its sample, this clonotype was seen many times. The chain is built from TRBV19 and TRBJ1-4; D gene ambiguous. CDR1 and CDR2 (germline): LNHDA, SQIVND (reference sequence). The CDR3 sequence is 13 residues long. V lost 3 bases, J lost 4 bases, and 6 bases lay in between. CDR3 residues: CASSMWDNEKLFF. CDR3 DNA: TGTGCCAGTAGTATGTGGGATAATGAAAAACTGTTTTTT. Filled out from reference TRBV19 and TRBJ1-4, the complete variable domain reads DGGITQSPKYLFRKEGQNVTLSCEQNLNHDAMYWYRQDPGQGLRLIYYSQIVNDFQKGDIAEGYSVSREKKESFPLTVTSAQKNPTAFYLCASSMWDNEKLFFGSGTQLSVL.

This clonotype was observed at least ten times. This rearrangement joins TRBV7-9 to TRBJ1-2; no definite D call. The CDR3 contains 13 residues. CDR1 SEHNR and CDR2 FQNEAQ come from the germline V gene (reference sequence). V lost 1 base, J lost 6 bases, and 9 bases lay in between. CDR3 amino acids: CASSLGTSDGYTF. The CDR3 bases are TGTGCCAGCAGCTTAGGGACTTCTGATGGCTACACCTTC. Looking up the rest from reference TRBV7-9 and TRBJ1-2 gives the full variable domain: DTGVSQNPRHKITKRGQNVTFRCDPISEHNRLYWYRQTLGQGPEFLTYFQNEAQLEKSRLLSDRFSAERPKGSFSTLEIQRTEQGDSAMYLCASSLGTSDGYTFGSGTRLTVV.

This clonotype has at least ten counts. The V gene is TRBV7-2, the J gene TRBJ2-3, with D perhaps matching TRBD2 (5 bases). Trimming left V 6 bases short and J 2 bases short, with 12 bases between. CDR3 size: 14 residues. Germline V gene data show CDR1 as SGHTA and CDR2 as FQGNSA. The CDR3 sequence is CASRPGRATDTQYF. DNA for the CDR3: TGTGCCAGCAGGCCCGGGCGGGCCACAGATACGCAGTATTTT.

The chain links TRBV6-5 to TRBJ1-3; D is ambiguous. The CDR3 is 12 amino acids. V was clipped by 0 bases and J by 8 bases, with 5 bases between them. The V gene's germline CDR1 is MNHEY and CDR2 SVGAGI. CDR3 loop: CASSYSGYTIYF. CDR3 bases: TGTGCCAGCAGTTACTCGGGGTACACCATATATTTT.

This clonotype was counted ten times or more. V and J are TRBV19 and TRBJ1-1; D possibly corresponds to TRBD1 (5 bases). Germline V lookup: CDR1 LNHDA, CDR2 SQIVND (reference sequence). Trimming removed 6 bases at V and 1 base at J, with 12 bases between. The CDR3 runs 14 residues. CDR3: CASSKGNWNTEAFF. The DNA of the CDR3 is TGTGCCAGTAGCAAGGGGAATTGGAACACTGAAGCTTTCTTT.

This clonotype came up a few times. A read error likely explains this, since a far larger clone differs by one base. The chain couples TRBV7-2 to TRBJ1-1; TRBD1 matches 8 bases. The CDR3 loop spans 14 amino acids. The V gene end was trimmed by 7 bases and the J gene end by 4 bases; junction bases not matched to a gene: 8. Germline CDR1 is SGHTA and CDR2 is FQGNSA. The CDR3 region has the DNA TGTGCCAGCATCTACGGACAGGGAGGCACTGAAGCTTTCTTT. It yields the protein CASIYGQGGTEAFF.

This clonotype was counted ten times or more. This chain joins TRBV24-1 and TRBJ2-3; 8 bases are a match to TRBD1. CDR1 and CDR2 (germline): KGHDR, SFDVKD. With V trimmed by 5 bases and J by 7 bases, 7 bases remained unmatched. This CDR3 is built from 14 residues. The CDR3 region is CATSAADRGNTQYF. DNA of the CDR3: TGTGCCACCAGTGCAGCCGACAGGGGTAATACGCAGTATTTT.

On this clonotype: It is likely a read error: a sequence one base away is far more abundant. This sequence joins TRBV6-1 and TRBJ2-7; D may be TRBD1 or TRBD2 (5 bases each). The CDR3 runs 15 residues. Germline-derived CDR1 and CDR2 are MNHNS and SASEGT. V was clipped by 5 bases and J by 2 bases, with 16 bases between them. The CDR3 DNA follows: TGTGCCAGCAGTTACCCCCCGTGGGGGACCTACGAGCAGTACTTC. Its translation is CASSYPPWGTYEQYF.

This CDR3 is CASSSDGTYEQYF. DNA for the CDR3: TGCGCCAGCAGCTCGGATGGGACCTACGAGCAGTACTTC. J is TRBJ2-7 and V is TRBV5-1; no clear D gene. In germline, CDR1 is SGHRS, CDR2 YFSETQ. The CDR3 runs 13 residues. The ends were cut back, 3 bases at V and 2 bases at J, with 9 bases in the middle.

This clonotype was observed many times. This chain joins TRBV2 and TRBJ2-7; TRBD1 matches 10 bases. CDR1 and CDR2 from the germline V gene are SNHLY and FYNNEI. The CDR3 sequence is 12 residues long. V lost 10 bases and J lost 5; bases outside the gene matches: 5. CDR3 region: CATRTGGNEQYF. The CDR3 DNA follows: TGTGCCACCAGGACAGGGGGAAACGAGCAGTACTTC.

This clonotype was observed at least ten times. The J gene is TRBJ2-1, the V gene TRBV20-1, with 12 bases identical to TRBD2. Unmatched junction bases numbered 13, after V lost 0 bases and J lost 7 bases. Germline CDR1 is DFQATT and CDR2 is SNEGSKA (reference sequence). CDR3 length: 18 amino acids. The CDR3 region is CSARDPNTLAGGGNEQFF. The CDR3, as DNA: TGCAGTGCTAGAGATCCAAACACTCTAGCGGGGGGGGGGAATGAGCAGTTCTTC.

As concerns this clonotype: This could be a read error, since a much larger clone is one nucleotide away. CDR3 protein: CSVEPRDKDTQYF. As DNA, the CDR3 is TGCAGCGTGGAACCGCGGGACAAAGATACCCAGTACTTC. The chain carries TRBV29-1 and TRBJ2-5, with D perhaps given as TRBD1 or TRBD2 (6 bases each). The CDR3 is 13 amino acids. The germline V gene encodes CDR1 SQVTM and CDR2 ANQGSEA. Combining the CDR3 with reference TRBV29-1 and TRBJ2-5 gives the whole variable domain SAVISQKPSRDICQRGTSLTIQCQVDSQVTMMFWYRQQPGQSLTLIATANQGSEATYESGFVIDKFPISRPNLTFSTLTVSNMSPEDSSIYLCSVEPRDKDTQYFGPGTRLLVL.